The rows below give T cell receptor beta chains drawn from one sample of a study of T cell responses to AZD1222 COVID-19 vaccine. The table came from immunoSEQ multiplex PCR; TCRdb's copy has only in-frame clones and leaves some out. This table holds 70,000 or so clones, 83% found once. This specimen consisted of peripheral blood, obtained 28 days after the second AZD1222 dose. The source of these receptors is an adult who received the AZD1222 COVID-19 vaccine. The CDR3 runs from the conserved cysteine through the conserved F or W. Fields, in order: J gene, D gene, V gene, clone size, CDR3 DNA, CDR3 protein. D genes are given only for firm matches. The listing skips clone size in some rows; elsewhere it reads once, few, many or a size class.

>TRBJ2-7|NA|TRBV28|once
TGTGCCAGCAGTCCAGCAGGGTTCCTCGAGCAGTACTTC
CASSPAGFLEQYF
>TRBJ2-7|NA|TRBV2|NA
TGTGCCAGCAGGGGGGACGTGTACGAGCAGTACTTC
CASRGDVYEQYF
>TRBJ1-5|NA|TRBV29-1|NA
TGCAGCGTTGCAGGGAGCAATCAGCCCCAGCATTTT
CSVAGSNQPQHF
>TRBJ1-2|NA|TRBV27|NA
TGTGCCAGCAGTTTAATTTGGGGGGACTATGGCTACACCTTC
CASSLIWGDYGYTF
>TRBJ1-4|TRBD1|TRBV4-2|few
TGTGCCAGCAGCCAACAGGGGGGAAATGAAAAACTGTTTTTT
CASSQQGGNEKLFF
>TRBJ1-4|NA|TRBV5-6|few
TGTGCCAGCAGCCTGGGGACTGGGGGCGCAAGAGAAAAACTGTTTTTT
CASSLGTGGAREKLFF
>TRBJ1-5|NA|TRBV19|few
TGTGCCAGTAGCGGGGGAGTCAATCAGCCCCAGCATTTT
CASSGGVNQPQHF
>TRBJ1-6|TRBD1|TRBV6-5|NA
TGTGCCAGCAGGGGGGACAGGGGGCTTGGATCACCCCTCCACTTT
CASRGDRGLGSPLHF
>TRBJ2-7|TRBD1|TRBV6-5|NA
TGTGCCAGCAGTTACGGGACAGGGCCCTACGAGCAGTACTTC
CASSYGTGPYEQYF
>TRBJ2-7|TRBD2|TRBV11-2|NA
TGTGCCAGCACCCACCCGGTTACTAGCGGGCTTTACGAGCAGTACTTC
CASTHPVTSGLYEQYF
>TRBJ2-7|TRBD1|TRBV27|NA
TGTGCCAGCAGTCCCTACAGGGGGCAGGGGGCCTACGAGCAGTACTTC
CASSPYRGQGAYEQYF
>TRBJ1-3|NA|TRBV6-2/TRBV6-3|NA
TGTGCCAGCAGTTGGACGACGCTGCGCTCTGGAAACACCATATATTTT
CASSWTTLRSGNTIYF
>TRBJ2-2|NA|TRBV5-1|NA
TGCGCCAGCAGCCCTCAGGGAACCGGGGAGCTGTTTTTT
CASSPQGTGELFF
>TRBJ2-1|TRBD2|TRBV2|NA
TGTGCCAGTGCGGGGGGGCCTTCGAATGAGCAGTTCTTC
CASAGGPSNEQFF
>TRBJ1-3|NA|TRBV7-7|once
TGTGCCAGCAGCTCCGGCGGAGATGGAAACACCATATATTTT
CASSSGGDGNTIYF
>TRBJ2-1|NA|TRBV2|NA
TGTGCCAGCTCACCGGGACACGTTAACAATGAGCAGTTCTTC
CASSPGHVNNEQFF
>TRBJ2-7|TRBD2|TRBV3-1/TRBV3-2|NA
TGTGCCAGCAGCCAAGGGGCTAGCGGGGGCTCCTACGAGCAGTACTTC
CASSQGASGGSYEQYF
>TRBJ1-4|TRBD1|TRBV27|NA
TGTGCCAGCAGTAAACAGGGGAATGAAAAACTGTTTTTT
CASSKQGNEKLFF
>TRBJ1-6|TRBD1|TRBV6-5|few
TGTGCCAGCAGGGACGGACAGGGGGGATATTCACCCCTCCACTTT
CASRDGQGGYSPLHF
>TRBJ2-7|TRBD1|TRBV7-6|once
TGTGCCAGCAGCTTAGCGCACCGGGACAGGGGGCGCTCGGGTCAGGACGAGCAGTACTTC
CASSLAHRDRGRSGQDEQYF
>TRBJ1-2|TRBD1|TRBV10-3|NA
TGTGCCATCAGTGAGTCGACACAGGGGGACTATAACTATGGCTACACCTTC
CAISESTQGDYNYGYTF
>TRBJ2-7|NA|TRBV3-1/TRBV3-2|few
TGTGCCAGCAGTGACAGGTCATCCTACGAGCAGTACTTC
CASSDRSSYEQYF
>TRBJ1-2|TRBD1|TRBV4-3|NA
TGCGCCAGCAGCCAAGCGGACAGGGCCTATGGCTACACCTTC
CASSQADRAYGYTF
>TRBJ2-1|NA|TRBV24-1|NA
TGTGCCACCAGCTATACCGGGACAAAAGATCCCAATGAGCAGTTCTTC
CATSYTGTKDPNEQFF
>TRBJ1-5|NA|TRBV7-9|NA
TGTGCCAGCAGCTTGTATGGAAATAGCAATCAGCCCCAGCATTTT
CASSLYGNSNQPQHF
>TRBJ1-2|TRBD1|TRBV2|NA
TGTGCCGCACAGGGGCCGGGCTACACCTTC
CAAQGPGYTF
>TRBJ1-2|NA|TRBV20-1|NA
TGCAGTGCTAGTGGTACCGTATTCCCCACCTTC
CSASGTVFPTF
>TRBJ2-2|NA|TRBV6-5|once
TGTGCCAGCAGTTACGGGGCCGGGGAGCTGTTTTTT
CASSYGAGELFF
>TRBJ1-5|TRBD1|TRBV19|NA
TGTGCCAGTAGCGGGACAGGAGGGAATCAGCCCCAGCATTTT
CASSGTGGNQPQHF
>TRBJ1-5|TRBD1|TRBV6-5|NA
TGTGCCAGCAGCCAAACAGGGGGCAGGCAGCCCCAGCATTTT
CASSQTGGRQPQHF
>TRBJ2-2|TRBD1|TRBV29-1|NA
TGCAGCGTTGGCTCGGGACAGGGCGGCACCGGGGAGCTGTTTTTT
CSVGSGQGGTGELFF
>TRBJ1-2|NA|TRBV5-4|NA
TGTGCCAGCAGCTTAGACAGAACGGGTGGCTACACCTTC
CASSLDRTGGYTF
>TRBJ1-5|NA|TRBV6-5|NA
TGTGCCAGCAGACAGGGTGGCCAGCCCCAGCATTTT
CASRQGGQPQHF
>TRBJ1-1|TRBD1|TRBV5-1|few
TGCGCCAGCAGCTTTGCAGGGGGACGCACTGAAGCTTTCTTT
CASSFAGGRTEAFF
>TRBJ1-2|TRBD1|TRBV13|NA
TGTGCCAGCAGCCAAAGGGGGCTCATGTCTAACTATGGCTACACCTTC
CASSQRGLMSNYGYTF
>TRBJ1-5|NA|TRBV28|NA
TGTGCCAGCAGTTTGGGTGGGAACGTCGGCAATCAGCCCCAGCATTTT
CASSLGGNVGNQPQHF
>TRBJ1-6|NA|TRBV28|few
TGTGCCAGCAGTTTAGGATCAGGGTTTTCACCCCTCCACTTT
CASSLGSGFSPLHF
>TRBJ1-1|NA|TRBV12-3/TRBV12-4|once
TGTGCCAGCAGTCACGGACAGCTTATTGAAGCTTTCTTT
CASSHGQLIEAFF
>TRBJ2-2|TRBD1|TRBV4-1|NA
TGCGCCAGCAGCCAAGTACGGAGACAGGGAGCCGGGGAGCTGTTTTTT
CASSQVRRQGAGELFF
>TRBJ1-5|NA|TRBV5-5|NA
TGTGCCAGCAGCCGACTACAGCCATATAGCAATCAGCCCCAGCATTTT
CASSRLQPYSNQPQHF
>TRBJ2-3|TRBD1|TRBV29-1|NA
TGCAGCGTTGGAGGGGGCTACAGCACAGATACGCAGTATTTT
CSVGGGYSTDTQYF
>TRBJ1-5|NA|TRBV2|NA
TGTGCCAGCAGTAAAGTAGGGAGTAGCAATCAGCCCCAGCATTTT
CASSKVGSSNQPQHF
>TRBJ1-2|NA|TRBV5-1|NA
TGCGCCAGCAGCTCTGGAGGTGGGGGACATGGCTACACCTTC
CASSSGGGGHGYTF
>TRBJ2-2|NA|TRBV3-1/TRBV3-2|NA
TGTGCCAGCAACCGGGAAGGGGAGCTGTTTTTT
CASNREGELFF
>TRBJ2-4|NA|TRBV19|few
TGTGCCAGTACTTATGGAGGGGGCGGCAACATTCAGTACTTC
CASTYGGGGNIQYF
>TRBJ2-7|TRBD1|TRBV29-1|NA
TGCAGCGTCTTCGGACAGGGTGGCCACGAGCAGTACTTC
CSVFGQGGHEQYF
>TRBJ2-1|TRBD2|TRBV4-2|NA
TGTGCCAGCAGCCAAGTTCGGTCACTTACTACAGCGGGGGTGTCGGGCAATGAGCAGTTCTTC
CASSQVRSLTTAGVSGNEQFF
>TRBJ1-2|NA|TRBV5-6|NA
TGTGCCAGCAGCATACAGGGTCGGGATGGCTACACCTTC
CASSIQGRDGYTF
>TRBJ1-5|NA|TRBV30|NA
TGTGCCTGGAGGGGTGACAGCGAGAATCAGCCCCAGCATTTT
CAWRGDSENQPQHF
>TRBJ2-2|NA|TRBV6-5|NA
TGTGCCAGCAAAAACCCCAGGGGGGAAGCCGGGGAGCTGTTTTTT
CASKNPRGEAGELFF